Detailed here is one TCR beta chain. This clone was found once. Which antigen it targets is not known. Base qualities are not at hand, and no much larger clone is one base apart. The immunoSEQ Assay, a bias-controlled multiplex PCR, was used to amplify TCRbeta CDR3 regions from genomic DNA. Per the authors' processing: The number of nucleated cells in each sample was estimated from the amplification of reference gene primers within the assay. To quantify the absolute abundance of each unique TCRbeta CDR3 rearrangement, sequence reads were collapsed and filtered. For each sample, productive Simpson clonality was calculated as the square root of Simpson's diversity index across productive rearrangements. TCRdb's version of the immuneACCESS table is confined to in-frame rearrangements and falls short of the full clone set. An unresolved V gene accounts for under half of the shortfall where checked; the remainder is of unknown origin. V and J calls plus clone size are reproduced from that table; the DNA served to infer D and trimming. Within this sample are about 270,000 clones, with 88% of them counted one time only. The top ten clones comprise 2.5% to 3.5% of the sample.

This sample stems from a study of blood T cell repertoires in COVID-19 (dated by TCRdb to 2020 to 2022). With regard to the full study: The collaborator samples originated in the United States, Italy and Spain and spanned the acute and convalescent phases of COVID-19. Samples came from the ongoing ImmuneRACE study (first 160 participants) plus 1,254 subjects from 6 global collaborators. The repertoires were released in a freely available public database meant as a resource for research on the immune response to SARS-CoV-2. The prospective study material was composed of cDNA or gDNA derived from T cells, B-cell-depleted T cells, or PBMCs. Where HLA class I and class II types were available, the types were taken from metadata supplied by the sample provider, not from assay-based typing. The dataset comprised deeply sampled blood TCRbeta repertoires from subjects exposed to, actively infected with, or recovered from COVID-19. The sample metadata nearly always contained a de-identified subject ID, COVID-19 status, age in years and sex. Results and caveats for the whole study, not just this receptor: How much clinical and demographic metadata was included differed by source and by participant, and the metadata was provided uncurated.

The CDR3 spans 19 residues, from the cysteine through the phenylalanine. CDR3 DNA is the only sequence kept; it has 57 bases, read in frame from the first base. V is pruned by 6 bases and J by 0 bases, leaving 15 bases of the junction without a gene match. From the germline V gene, CDR1 is MDHEN and CDR2 is SYDVKM. Participants in the prospective study were aged roughly 18 to 100 years, lived in under 30 United States geographic areas, and enrolled through a virtual design. To assign participants to cohorts, the prospective study relied on clinical history that participants themselves reported in a screening survey and a study questionnaire. Recovered participants in ImmuneRACE Cohort 3 were defined by two consecutive negative NP/OP PCR tests, clearance by a healthcare professional, or resolution of symptoms. In the prospective study, whole blood, serum and a nasopharyngeal or oropharyngeal swab were collected from each participant by mobile phlebotomists. Prospective study participants could optionally give additional blood draws and questionnaires over a roughly 2-month period. Before DNA extraction, prospective study blood samples were shipped either frozen or at room temperature.

The rearranged chain carries TRBV28 and TRBJ1-2, with 11 bases aligning to TRBD1. This TCR was recovered from a woman aged 45-59 years who had recovered from COVID-19. Sample: PBMCs or T cells enriched from blood (not recorded which). DNA sequence: TGTGCCAGCAGCATGAATCACCCGGGACAGGGGGTAGCTAACTATGGCTACACCTTC. Translated, it reads CASSMNHPGQGVANYGYTF.